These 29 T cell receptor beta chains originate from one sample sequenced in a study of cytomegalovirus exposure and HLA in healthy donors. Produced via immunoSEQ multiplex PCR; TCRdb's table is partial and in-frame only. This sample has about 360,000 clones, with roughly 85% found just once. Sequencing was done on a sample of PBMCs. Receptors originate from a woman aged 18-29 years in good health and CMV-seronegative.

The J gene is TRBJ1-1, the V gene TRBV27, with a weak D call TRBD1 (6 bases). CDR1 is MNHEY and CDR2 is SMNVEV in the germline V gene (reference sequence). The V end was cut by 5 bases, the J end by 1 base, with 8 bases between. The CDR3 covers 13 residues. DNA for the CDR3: TGTGCCAGCAGTATACAGGGGAACACTGAAGCTTTCTTT. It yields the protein CASSIQGNTEAFF.

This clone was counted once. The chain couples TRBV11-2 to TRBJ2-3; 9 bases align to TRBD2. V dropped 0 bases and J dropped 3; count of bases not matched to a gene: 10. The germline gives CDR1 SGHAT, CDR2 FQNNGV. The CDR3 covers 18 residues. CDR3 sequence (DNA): TGTGCCAGCAGCTTAGATCCCCTAGCGGGGAGGAGGACAGATACGCAGTATTTT. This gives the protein CASSLDPLAGRRTDTQYF.

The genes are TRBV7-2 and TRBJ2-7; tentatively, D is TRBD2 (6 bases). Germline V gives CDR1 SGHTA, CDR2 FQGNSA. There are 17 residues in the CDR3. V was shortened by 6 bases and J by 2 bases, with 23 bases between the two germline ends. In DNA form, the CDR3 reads TGTGCCAGCAGTTCCCCCCCCCGGGACGGAGGGGCCTACGAGCAGTACTTC. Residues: CASSSPPRDGGAYEQYF.

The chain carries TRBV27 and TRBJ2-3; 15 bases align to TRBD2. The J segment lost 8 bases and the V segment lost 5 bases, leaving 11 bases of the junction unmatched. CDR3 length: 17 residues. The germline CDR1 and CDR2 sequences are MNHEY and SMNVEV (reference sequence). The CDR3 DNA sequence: TGTGCCAGCAGTCTATGGACTAGCGGGAGGGCCCCCGGTACGCAGTATTTT. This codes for CASSLWTSGRAPGTQYF.

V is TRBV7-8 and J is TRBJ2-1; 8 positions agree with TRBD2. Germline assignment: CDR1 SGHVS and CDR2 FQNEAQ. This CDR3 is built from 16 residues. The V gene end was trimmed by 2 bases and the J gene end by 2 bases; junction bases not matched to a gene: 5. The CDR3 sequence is CASSLISGGAYNEQFF. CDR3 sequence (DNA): TGTGCCAGCAGCTTAATCAGCGGGGGAGCCTACAATGAGCAGTTCTTC.

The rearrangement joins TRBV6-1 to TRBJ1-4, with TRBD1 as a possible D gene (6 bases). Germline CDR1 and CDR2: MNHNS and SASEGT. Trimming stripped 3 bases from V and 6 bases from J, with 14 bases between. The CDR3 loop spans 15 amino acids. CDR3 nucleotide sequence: TGTGCCAGCAGTGATCCCAGGGGTTCGGATGAAAAACTGTTTTTT. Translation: CASSDPRGSDEKLFF.

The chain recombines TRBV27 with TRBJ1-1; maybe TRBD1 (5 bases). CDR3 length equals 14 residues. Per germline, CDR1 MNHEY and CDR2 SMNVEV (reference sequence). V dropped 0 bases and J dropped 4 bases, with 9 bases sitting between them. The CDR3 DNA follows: TGTGCCAGCAGTTTATCCAGGGTGGCCACTGAAGCTTTCTTT. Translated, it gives CASSLSRVATEAFF.

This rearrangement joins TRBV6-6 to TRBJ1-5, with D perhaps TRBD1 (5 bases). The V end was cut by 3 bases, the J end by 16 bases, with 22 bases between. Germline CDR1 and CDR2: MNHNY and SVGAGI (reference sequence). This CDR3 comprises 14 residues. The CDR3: CASSYSGGRGWEHF. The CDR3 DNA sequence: TGTGCCAGCAGTTATTCGGGAGGAAGGGGATGGGAACATTTT.

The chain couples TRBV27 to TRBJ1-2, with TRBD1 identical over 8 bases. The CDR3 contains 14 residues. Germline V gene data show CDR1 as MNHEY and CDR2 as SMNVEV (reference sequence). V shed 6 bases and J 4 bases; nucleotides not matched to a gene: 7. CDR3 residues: CASRGTGEVYGYTF. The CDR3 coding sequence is TGTGCCAGCAGGGGGACAGGAGAGGTCTATGGCTACACCTTC.

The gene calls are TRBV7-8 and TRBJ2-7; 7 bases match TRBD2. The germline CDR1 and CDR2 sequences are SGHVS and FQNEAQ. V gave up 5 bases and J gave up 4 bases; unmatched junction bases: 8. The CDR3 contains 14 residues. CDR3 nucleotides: TGTGCCAGCAGCCCCATAGGGGAGGGATACGAGCAGTACTTC. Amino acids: CASSPIGEGYEQYF.

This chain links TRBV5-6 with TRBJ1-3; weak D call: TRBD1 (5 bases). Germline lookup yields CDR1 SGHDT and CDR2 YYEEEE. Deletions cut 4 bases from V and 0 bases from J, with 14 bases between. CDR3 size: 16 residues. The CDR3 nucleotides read TGTGCCAGCAGCCGTGGGCAGGGTTTCTCTGGAAACACCATATATTTT. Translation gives CASSRGQGFSGNTIYF.

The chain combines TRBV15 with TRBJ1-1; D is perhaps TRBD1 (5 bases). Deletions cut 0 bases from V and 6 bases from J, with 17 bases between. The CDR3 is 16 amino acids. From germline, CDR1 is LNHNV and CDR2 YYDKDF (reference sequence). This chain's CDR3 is CATSRDRAGNRAEAFF. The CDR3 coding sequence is TGTGCCACCAGCAGAGATCGGGCAGGGAATAGGGCTGAAGCTTTCTTT.

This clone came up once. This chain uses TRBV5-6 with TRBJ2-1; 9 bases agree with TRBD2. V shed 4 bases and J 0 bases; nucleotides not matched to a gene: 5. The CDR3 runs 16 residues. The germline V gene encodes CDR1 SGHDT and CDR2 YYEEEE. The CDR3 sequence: CASSLDSGSSYNEQFF. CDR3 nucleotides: TGTGCCAGCAGCCTCGATAGCGGGAGCTCCTACAATGAGCAGTTCTTC.

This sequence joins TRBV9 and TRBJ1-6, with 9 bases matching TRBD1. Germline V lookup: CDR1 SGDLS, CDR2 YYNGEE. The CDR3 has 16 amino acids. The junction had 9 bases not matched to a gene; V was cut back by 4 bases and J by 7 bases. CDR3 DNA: TGTGCCAGCAGCCATGGATTGACAGGGGGGAATTCACCCCTCCACTTT. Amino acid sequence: CASSHGLTGGNSPLHF. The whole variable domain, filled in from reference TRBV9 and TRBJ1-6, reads DSGVTQTPKHLITATGQRVTLRCSPRSGDLSVYWYQQSLDQGLQFLIQYYNGEERAKGNILERFSAQQFPDLHSELNLSSLELGDSALYFCASSHGLTGGNSPLHFGNGTRLTVT.

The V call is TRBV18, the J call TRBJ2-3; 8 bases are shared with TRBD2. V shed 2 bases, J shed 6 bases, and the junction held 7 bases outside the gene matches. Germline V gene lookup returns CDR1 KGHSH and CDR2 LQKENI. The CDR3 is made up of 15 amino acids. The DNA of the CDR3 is TGTGCCAGCTCACCAAGGGGACTAGTGGCTGATACGCAGTATTTT. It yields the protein CASSPRGLVADTQYF.

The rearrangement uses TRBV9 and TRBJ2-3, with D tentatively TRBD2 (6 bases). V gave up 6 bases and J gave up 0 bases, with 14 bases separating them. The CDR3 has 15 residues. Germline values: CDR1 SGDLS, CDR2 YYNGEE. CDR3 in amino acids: CASNPSGVSTDTQYF. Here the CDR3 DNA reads TGTGCCAGCAACCCGTCGGGGGTTAGCACAGATACGCAGTATTTT.

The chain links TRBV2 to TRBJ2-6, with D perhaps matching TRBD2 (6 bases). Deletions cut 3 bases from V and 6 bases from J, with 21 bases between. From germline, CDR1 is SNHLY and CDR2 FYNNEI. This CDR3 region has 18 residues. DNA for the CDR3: TGTGCCAGCAGTGACCGGGGTTACGGGGAGGACGTGGCCAACGTCCTGACTTTC. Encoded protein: CASSDRGYGEDVANVLTF.

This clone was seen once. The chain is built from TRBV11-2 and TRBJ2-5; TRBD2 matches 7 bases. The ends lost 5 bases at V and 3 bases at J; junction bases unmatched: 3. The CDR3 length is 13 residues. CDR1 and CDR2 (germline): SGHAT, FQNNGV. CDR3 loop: CASSRSGEETQYF. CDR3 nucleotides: TGTGCCAGCAGCCGCAGCGGGGAAGAGACCCAGTACTTC.

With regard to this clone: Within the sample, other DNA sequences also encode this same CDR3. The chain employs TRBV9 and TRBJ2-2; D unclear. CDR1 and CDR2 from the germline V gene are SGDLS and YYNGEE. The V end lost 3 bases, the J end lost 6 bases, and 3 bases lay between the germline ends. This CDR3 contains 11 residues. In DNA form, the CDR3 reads TGTGCCAGCAGCGCCTCCGGGGAGCTGTTTTTT. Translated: CASSASGELFF.

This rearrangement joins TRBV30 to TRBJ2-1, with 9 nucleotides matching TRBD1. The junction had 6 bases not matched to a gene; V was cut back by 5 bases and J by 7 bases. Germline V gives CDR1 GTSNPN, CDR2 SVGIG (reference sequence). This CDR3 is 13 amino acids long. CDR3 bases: TGTGCCTGGGCCGGGACAGGGACAAATGAGCAGTTCTTC. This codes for CAWAGTGTNEQFF.

CDR3 residues: CASSSSGNSYNEQFF. The CDR3 DNA follows: TGTGCCAGCAGTAGTAGCGGGAATTCCTACAATGAGCAGTTCTTC. This chain connects TRBV27 to TRBJ2-1, with 8 nucleotides matching TRBD2. This CDR3 is built from 15 residues. Germline V CDR1 and CDR2: MNHEY, SMNVEV (reference sequence). With 5 bases clipped from V and 1 base from J, the junction kept 4 bases outside the gene matches.

CDR3: CASRGGTATNYGYTF. CDR3 coding DNA: TGTGCCAGCAGGGGCGGGACAGCCACTAACTATGGCTACACCTTC. This chain links TRBV28 with TRBJ1-2, with TRBD1 matching over 7 bases. Germline CDR1 and CDR2: MDHEN and SYDVKM. V trimming: 6 bases; J trimming: 0 bases; junction bases outside the gene matches: 7. CDR3 length: 15 residues.

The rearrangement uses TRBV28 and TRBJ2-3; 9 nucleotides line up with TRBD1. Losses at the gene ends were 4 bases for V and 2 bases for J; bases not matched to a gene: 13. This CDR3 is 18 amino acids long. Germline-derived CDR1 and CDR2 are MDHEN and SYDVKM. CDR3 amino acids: CASSYTIRQGDDTDTQYF. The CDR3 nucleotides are TGTGCCAGCAGTTACACTATCAGACAGGGGGATGACACAGATACGCAGTATTTT.

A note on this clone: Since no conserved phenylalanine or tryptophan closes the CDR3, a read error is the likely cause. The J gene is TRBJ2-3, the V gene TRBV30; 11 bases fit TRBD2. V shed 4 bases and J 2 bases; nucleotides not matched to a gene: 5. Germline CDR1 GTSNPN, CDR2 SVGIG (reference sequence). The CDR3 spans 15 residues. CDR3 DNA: TGTGCCTGGACCCTAGCGGGGGGAACCACAGATACGCAGTATTCT. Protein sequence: CAWTLAGGTTDTQYS.

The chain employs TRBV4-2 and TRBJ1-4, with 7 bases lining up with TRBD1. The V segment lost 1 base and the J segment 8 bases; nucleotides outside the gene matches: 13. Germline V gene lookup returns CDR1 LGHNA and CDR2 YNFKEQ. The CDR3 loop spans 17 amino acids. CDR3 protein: CASSQASATGRKEKLFF. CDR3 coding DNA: TGTGCCAGCAGCCAAGCCTCCGCGACAGGGAGGAAGGAAAAACTGTTTTTT.

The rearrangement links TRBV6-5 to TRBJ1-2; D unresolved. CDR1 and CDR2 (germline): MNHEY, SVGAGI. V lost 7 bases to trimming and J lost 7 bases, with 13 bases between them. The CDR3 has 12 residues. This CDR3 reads CASTTWGGGYTF. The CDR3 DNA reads TGTGCCAGCACCACGTGGGGAGGTGGCTACACCTTC.

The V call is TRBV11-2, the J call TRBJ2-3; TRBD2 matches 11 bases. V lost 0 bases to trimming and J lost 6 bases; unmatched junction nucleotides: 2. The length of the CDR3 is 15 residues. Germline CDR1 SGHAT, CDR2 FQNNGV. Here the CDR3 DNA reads TGTGCCAGCAGCTTAGAACTAGCGGGAGCGGATACGCAGTATTTT. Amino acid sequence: CASSLELAGADTQYF.

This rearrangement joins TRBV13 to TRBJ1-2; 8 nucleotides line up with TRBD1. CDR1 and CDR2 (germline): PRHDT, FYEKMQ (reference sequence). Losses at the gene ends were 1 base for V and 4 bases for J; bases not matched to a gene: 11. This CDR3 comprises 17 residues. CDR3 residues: CASSLVTQGASFYGYTF. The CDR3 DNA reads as TGTGCCAGCAGCTTAGTTACCCAGGGGGCCTCTTTCTATGGCTACACCTTC.

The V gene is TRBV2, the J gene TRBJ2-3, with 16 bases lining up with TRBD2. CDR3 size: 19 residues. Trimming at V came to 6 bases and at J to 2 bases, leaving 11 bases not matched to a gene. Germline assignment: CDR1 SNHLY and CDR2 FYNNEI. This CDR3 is CASSLIGTSGGAVTDTQYF. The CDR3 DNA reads TGTGCCAGCAGCCTGATTGGGACTAGCGGGGGGGCCGTCACAGATACGCAGTATTTT.